Listed below are T cell receptor beta chains from one sample, sequenced in a study of STAT5B mutations in CD4+ large granular lymphocyte leukemia. Profiling relied on immunoSEQ multiplex PCR, and the TCRdb table lists in-frame clones only, not all of them. The sample yields about 46,000 clones, about four fifths seen once. The sequencing sample was made of CD4+ T cells from blood buffy coats. These receptors came from a human donor in good health. CDR3s include the opening cysteine and the closing phenylalanine or tryptophan. D genes are given only for firm matches. Size values are once, few and many counts, or a class for expanded clones, and some rows have none.

V,J,D,size,CDR3,DNA
TRBV7-3,TRBJ2-1,-,-,CASSLSRYNEQFF,TGTGCCAGCAGCTTAAGTCGGTACAATGAGCAGTTCTTC
TRBV25-1,TRBJ2-7,TRBD1,-,CASTKDRAMYF,TGTGCCAGCACCAAGGACAGGGCCATGTACTTC
TRBV10-3,TRBJ2-6,-,-,CAISETSTASGANVLTF,TGTGCCATCAGTGAGACTAGCACTGCTTCTGGGGCCAACGTCCTGACTTTC
TRBV6-4,TRBJ1-2,-,-,CASSPDTGGYGYTF,TGTGCCAGCAGTCCGGACACGGGCGGGTACGGCTACACCTTC
TRBV5-1,TRBJ1-3,-,-,CASSLTGSGNTIYF,TGCGCCAGCAGCTTGACGGGCTCTGGAAACACCATATATTTT
TRBV20-1,TRBJ1-2,-,-,CSATVGYTF,TGCAGTGCCACAGTAGGCTACACCTTC
TRBV5-1,TRBJ2-6,-,-,CASSLGHGANVLTF,TGCGCCAGCAGCTTGGGTCATGGGGCCAACGTCCTGACTTTC
TRBV6-1,TRBJ2-7,-,-,CASSEGVGFLQYF,TGTGCCAGCAGTGAAGGGGTCGGATTCTTGCAGTACTTC
TRBV5-4,TRBJ2-3,-,-,CASSLGTDTSTDTQYF,TGTGCCAGCAGCTTGGGGACCGATACTAGCACAGATACGCAGTATTTT
TRBV10-3,TRBJ1-5,-,once,CAISGTNQPQHF,TGTGCCATCAGTGGAACAAATCAGCCCCAGCATTTT
TRBV5-1,TRBJ1-4,-,-,CASSLGHGSNEKLFF,TGCGCCAGCAGCTTGGGTCACGGCTCCAATGAAAAACTGTTTTTT
TRBV10-3,TRBJ2-7,-,few,CAISMSYEQYF,TGTGCCATCAGCATGTCTTACGAGCAGTACTTC
TRBV5-1,TRBJ2-7,TRBD2,-,CASSGTSGRLSYEQYF,TGCGCCAGCAGCGGGACTAGCGGGAGGCTCTCCTACGAGCAGTACTTC
TRBV5-1,TRBJ2-3,TRBD2,-,CASSFQHQSSGRTDTQYF,TGCGCCAGCAGCTTCCAACACCAATCTAGCGGGAGGACAGATACGCAGTATTTT
TRBV6-5,TRBJ2-7,-,few,CASSYSHDSYEQYF,TGTGCCAGCAGTTACTCCCACGACAGCTACGAGCAGTACTTC
TRBV11-3,TRBJ1-1,TRBD1,-,CASSLDSRVGQVAEAFF,TGTGCCAGCAGCTTAGATAGCCGGGTGGGACAGGTGGCTGAAGCTTTCTTT
TRBV2,TRBJ2-7,-,-,CASRSSSVGYEQYF,TGTGCCAGCAGGAGCTCCTCGGTAGGCTACGAGCAGTACTTC
TRBV10-3,TRBJ2-2,-,-,CAISGASRNTGELFF,TGTGCCATCAGTGGGGCGTCCAGGAACACCGGGGAGCTGTTTTTT
TRBV30,TRBJ2-7,-,-,CACREWSIEQYF,TGTGCCTGCAGGGAGTGGTCGATCGAGCAGTACTTC
TRBV7-9,TRBJ1-2,TRBD1,-,CASSPQSGTDYGYTF,TGTGCCAGCAGCCCGCAATCCGGGACAGACTATGGCTACACCTTC
TRBV25-1,TRBJ1-1,-,-,CASRSLVNTEAFF,TGTGCCAGCAGATCACTCGTGAACACTGAAGCTTTCTTT
TRBV10-2,TRBJ2-3,TRBD2,-,CASRGLAGGRTDTQYF,TGCGCCAGCAGGGGGTTAGCGGGGGGCAGGACAGATACGCAGTATTTT
TRBV18,TRBJ2-3,-,-,CASSPDGPTDTQYF,TGTGCCAGCTCACCCGACGGCCCCACAGATACGCAGTATTTT
TRBV7-6,TRBJ2-3,-,-,CASSLATNTDTQYF,TGTGCCAGCAGCTTAGCGACAAACACAGATACGCAGTATTTT
TRBV4-1,TRBJ1-1,-,-,CASSQGPVRETEAFF,TGCGCCAGCAGCCAAGGCCCCGTACGGGAGACTGAAGCTTTCTTT
TRBV11-3,TRBJ2-1,-,once,CASSLDGRGAYNEQFF,TGTGCCAGCAGCTTAGATGGTAGGGGGGCCTACAATGAGCAGTTCTTC
TRBV7-2,TRBJ2-7,TRBD1,-,CASSPAPGQGWPYEQYF,TGTGCCAGCAGCCCCGCCCCGGGACAGGGGTGGCCCTACGAGCAGTACTTC
TRBV5-1,TRBJ2-7,-,-,CASSSTGIRRQSYEQYF,TGCGCCAGCAGCTCGACAGGTATCCGACGTCAATCCTACGAGCAGTACTTC
TRBV30,TRBJ2-7,-,once,CAWSPGYEQYF,TGTGCCTGGAGTCCTGGATACGAGCAGTACTTC
TRBV5-3,TRBJ1-2,-,-,CARSLTRTGGYTF,TGTGCCAGAAGCTTAACCCGCACCGGGGGCTACACCTTC
TRBV9,TRBJ2-5,-,-,CASSVGQEETQYF,TGTGCCAGCAGCGTAGGGCAGGAAGAGACCCAGTACTTC
TRBV4-2,TRBJ1-5,-,-,CASSQDRVARGSNQPQHF,TGTGCCAGCAGCCAAGATCGAGTGGCAAGGGGTAGCAATCAGCCCCAGCATTTT
TRBV5-5,TRBJ2-4,TRBD1,-,CASSLDRGNIQYF,TGTGCCAGCAGCTTGGACAGGGGCAACATTCAGTACTTC
TRBV5-1,TRBJ1-3,-,-,CASSLVGASGNTIYF,TGCGCCAGCAGCTTGGTTGGGGCCTCTGGAAACACCATATATTTT
TRBV5-5,TRBJ2-1,TRBD2,-,CASTRPLAGVPSSYNEQFF,TGTGCCAGCACCCGACCCCTAGCGGGAGTCCCTAGCTCCTACAATGAGCAGTTCTTC
TRBV5-1,TRBJ2-3,TRBD2,-,CASSLDPGGSDTQYF,TGCGCCAGCAGCTTGGATCCGGGGGGGTCAGATACGCAGTATTTT
TRBV30,TRBJ2-5,-,-,CAWSSWGGGETQYF,TGTGCCTGGAGTAGTTGGGGGGGCGGGGAGACCCAGTACTTC
TRBV5-5,TRBJ2-1,-,-,CASSFPDGYNEQFF,TGTGCCAGCAGCTTTCCCGACGGATACAATGAGCAGTTCTTC
TRBV7-9,TRBJ2-7,TRBD1,-,CASSFRDRTYEQYF,TGTGCCAGCAGCTTCCGGGACAGGACCTACGAGCAGTACTTC
TRBV5-1,TRBJ1-1,-,once,CASSSRAGDTEAFF,TGCGCCAGCAGCTCCAGGGCGGGTGACACTGAAGCTTTCTTT
TRBV19,TRBJ2-1,TRBD1,-,CASSMPDRGFDEQFF,TGTGCCAGTAGTATGCCGGACAGGGGGTTCGATGAGCAGTTCTTC
TRBV14,TRBJ1-4,-,-,CASSQDLPGTNEKLFF,TGTGCCAGCAGCCAAGATCTCCCAGGAACTAATGAAAAACTGTTTTTT
TRBV6-1,TRBJ2-1,-,-,CASRGFGAREQFF,TGTGCCAGCAGGGGATTCGGGGCACGGGAGCAGTTCTTC
TRBV9,TRBJ1-1,-,-,CASSVATKGGTEAFF,TGTGCCAGCAGCGTAGCTACAAAGGGAGGCACTGAAGCTTTCTTT
TRBV19,TRBJ1-2,-,few,CASNVGGSGYTF,TGTGCCAGTAATGTAGGGGGTAGCGGCTACACCTTC
TRBV5-6,TRBJ1-2,-,-,CASSLDTIEYGYTF,TGTGCCAGCAGCTTGGATACAATTGAGTATGGCTACACCTTC
TRBV7-3,TRBJ2-3,TRBD2,-,CASSLMGLAYTDTQYF,TGTGCCAGCAGCTTAATGGGACTAGCGTACACAGATACGCAGTATTTT
TRBV29-1,TRBJ1-5,TRBD1,-,CSVETGGGNQPQHF,TGCAGCGTTGAAACAGGGGGCGGCAATCAGCCCCAGCATTTT
TRBV5-4,TRBJ2-1,TRBD2,-,CASSLGLAARSEQFF,TGTGCCAGCAGCCTGGGACTAGCGGCGCGGAGCGAGCAGTTCTTC
TRBV30,TRBJ1-2,-,-,CAWSRGRYGYTF,TGTGCCTGGAGTAGAGGAAGGTATGGCTACACCTTC
TRBV11-3,TRBJ2-7,TRBD2,-,CASSLTGGIREQYF,TGTGCCAGCAGCTTGACGGGAGGTATTCGCGAGCAGTACTTC
TRBV5-4,TRBJ2-7,TRBD1,few,CASSRDRASEQYF,TGTGCCAGCAGCCGGGACAGAGCGTCCGAGCAGTACTTC
TRBV29-1,TRBJ2-5,TRBD2,-,CSVVTRDFSGTGKETQYF,TGCAGCGTTGTCACCAGGGACTTTAGCGGGACGGGAAAAGAGACCCAGTACTTC